This entry features one T cell receptor beta chain sequence. These data belong to a study of shared clonotypes between healthy human individuals. The CDR3 has 14 amino acids. Germline CDR1 is LGHNA and CDR2 is YSLEER. Trimming pared 0 bases from V and 10 bases from J, leaving 15 bases between. The assay was immunoSEQ multiplex PCR, and TCRdb's table has in-frame clones only and misses some. The repertoire consists of roughly 1.5 million clones, with approximately 98% occurring once and the leading ten covering 0.45%. Sequences were obtained from naive CD4+ T cells sorted from blood. Subset given: CD45RA+ positively selected. The genes are TRBV4-3 and TRBJ1-2; tentatively, D is TRBD1 (6 bases). The TCR sequence derives from a man aged 25 to 40 in good health. The chain's CDR3 is CASSQDGTSEAYTF. The CDR3 nucleotides are TGCGCCAGCAGCCAAGATGGGACATCGGAGGCCTACACCTTC.